These 25 T cell receptor beta chains were all obtained from the same sample, sequenced in a study of CD8 T cells in Susac syndrome. cDNA came from roughly 0.53 to 1 ug RNA primed by random hexamers. TCRdb processed the immunoSEQ multiplex PCR reads anew with MiXCR; each CDR3 protein has one entry. The sample contains more than 150,000 distinct CDR3 sequences, 92% of which appear only once. The sequenced material came from CD4+ T cells from PBMCs. All receptors derive from a human donor in good health.

The CDR3 nucleotides read TGCGCCAGCAGCCCGTTGACTAGCGGGAGGGCTATTGACATTCAGTACTTC. Its translation is CASSPLTSGRAIDIQYF. The chain carries TRBV4-1 and TRBJ2-4; TRBD2 matches at 14 bases. Germline loops: CDR1 MGHRA, CDR2 YSYEKL. V dropped 4 bases and J dropped 8; count of bases not matched to a gene: 10. The CDR3 sequence is 17 residues long.

J is TRBJ1-4 and V is TRBV6-5, with D unresolved. Germline V gene sequence: CDR1 MNHEY, CDR2 SVGAGI. CDR3 length equals 13 residues. V gave up 6 bases and J gave up 8 bases, with 13 bases separating them. The CDR3 spells CASSFLKEEKLFF. In DNA, the CDR3 is TGTGCCAGCAGCTTTCTTAAGGAGGAAAAACTGTTTTTT.

V gene TRBV30 combines with J gene TRBJ1-5, with TRBD1 matching over 11 bases. Germline V gene data show CDR1 as GTSNPN and CDR2 as SVGIG (reference sequence). Trimming at V came to 4 bases and at J to 6 bases, leaving 2 bases not matched to a gene. This CDR3 is built from 13 residues. The CDR3 DNA reads as TGTGCCTGGACTGGGACAGGGGGTCAGCCCCAGCATTTT. Translated, it gives CAWTGTGGQPQHF. The full variable domain, rest sourced from reference TRBV30 and TRBJ1-5, is SQTIHQWPATLVQPVGSPLSLECTVEGTSNPNLYWYRQAAGRGLQLLFYSVGIGQISSEVPQNLSASRPQDRQFILSSKKLLLSDSGFYLCAWTGTGGQPQHFGDGTRLSIL.

The chain uses TRBV7-2 and TRBJ1-3; no firm D call. The length of the CDR3 is 14 residues. Germline CDR1 reads SGHTA; CDR2 reads FQGNSA. Trimming pared 1 base from V and 4 bases from J, leaving 8 bases between. CDR3 amino acids: CASSLGGDGNTIYF. The CDR3 nucleotides read TGTGCCAGCAGCTTAGGGGGAGACGGAAACACCATATATTTT.

The V and J genes are TRBV5-1 and TRBJ2-2; no clear D gene. Per germline, CDR1 SGHRS and CDR2 YFSETQ. With 2 bases removed from V and 2 bases from J, the gap between germline ends came to 7 bases. CDR3 length: 14 residues. CDR3 protein: CASSLGINTGELFF. Here the CDR3 DNA reads TGCGCCAGCAGCTTAGGTATAAACACCGGGGAGCTGTTTTTT.

The chain combines TRBV30 with TRBJ1-1, with a tentative D call TRBD1 (6 bases). Looked up from germline, CDR1 is GTSNPN and CDR2 is SVGIG (reference sequence). Trimming cost V 1 base and J 9 bases, with 9 bases left between them. This CDR3 is built from 11 residues. CDR3 bases: TGTGCCTGGAGTGATGACAGGCAAGCTTTCTTT. Amino acids: CAWSDDRQAFF.

The genes are TRBV9 and TRBJ2-1; TRBD1 or TRBD2 may be the D gene (5 bases each). Trimming took 4 bases from V and 5 from J, leaving 16 bases between them. CDR1 and CDR2 (germline): SGDLS, YYNGEE. This CDR3 has 15 amino acids. In DNA, the CDR3 is TGTGCCAGCAGCCCTCGGACACTGAGGGACAATGAGCAGTTCTTC. Protein: CASSPRTLRDNEQFF. Complete variable domain (other parts from reference TRBV9 and TRBJ2-1): DSGVTQTPKHLITATGQRVTLRCSPRSGDLSVYWYQQSLDQGLQFLIQYYNGEERAKGNILERFSAQQFPDLHSELNLSSLELGDSALYFCASSPRTLRDNEQFFGPGTRLTVL.

The genes are TRBV27 and TRBJ2-1; D assignment may be TRBD1 or TRBD2 (6 bases each). The CDR3 extends over 15 amino acids. V dropped 7 bases and J dropped 2 bases, with 15 bases sitting between them. Germline CDR1 reads MNHEY; CDR2 reads SMNVEV (reference sequence). In nucleotides, the CDR3 is TGTGCCAGCATCGAAATCGGGGGCACCTACAATGAGCAGTTCTTC. Encoded protein: CASIEIGGTYNEQFF.

V is TRBV30 and J is TRBJ2-5; the D call may be TRBD1 or TRBD2 (5 bases each). Per germline, CDR1 GTSNPN and CDR2 SVGIG (reference sequence). The CDR3 spans 12 residues. Trimming took 1 base from V and 5 from J, leaving 8 bases between them. CDR3 DNA: TGTGCCTGGAGTGGGGGCGGGGAGACCCAGTACTTC. This encodes CAWSGGGETQYF.

The chain carries TRBV19 and TRBJ1-2; tentatively, D is TRBD1 (5 bases). Germline V gene data show CDR1 as LNHDA and CDR2 as SQIVND (reference sequence). This CDR3 comprises 13 residues. Trimming cost V 7 bases and J 2 bases, with 11 bases left between them. This CDR3 is CASTKQENYGYTF. The CDR3 DNA reads TGTGCCAGTACTAAACAGGAGAACTATGGCTACACCTTC.

The chain has TRBV18 and TRBJ2-5, with D perhaps TRBD2 (6 bases). Germline-derived CDR1 and CDR2 are KGHSH and LQKENI. The CDR3 has 14 residues. V was shortened by 2 bases and J by 5 bases, with 12 bases between the two germline ends. The CDR3 protein is CASSPGFGGETQYF. In DNA form, the CDR3 reads TGTGCCAGCTCACCAGGATTCGGAGGGGAGACCCAGTACTTC.

The CDR3 sequence is CASSAGGATDRGYEQYF. DNA of the CDR3: TGTGCCAGCAGCGCTGGGGGAGCAACGGACAGGGGCTACGAGCAGTACTTC. This chain links TRBV9 with TRBJ2-7; 9 bases line up with TRBD1. CDR1 and CDR2 (germline): SGDLS, YYNGEE. The CDR3 is 17 amino acids. J lost 3 bases, V lost 3 bases, and 13 bases had no gene match.

The genes are TRBV28 and TRBJ1-5, with D perhaps matching TRBD1 (6 bases). This CDR3 is 14 amino acids long. Trimming took 0 bases from V and 6 from J, leaving 9 bases between them. The germline V gene has CDR1 MDHEN and CDR2 SYDVKM. The CDR3 DNA follows: TGTGCCAGCAGTTTATGGGACAGAACTCAGCCCCAGCATTTT. It specifies CASSLWDRTQPQHF.

The rearrangement joins TRBV7-2 to TRBJ1-2; 7 bases are a match to TRBD1. This CDR3 region has 13 residues. Germline V gives CDR1 SGHTA, CDR2 FQGNSA. V lost 3 bases to trimming and J lost 4 bases; unmatched junction nucleotides: 2. The CDR3 DNA reads as TGTGCCAGCAGCTTGACAGGGCCCTATGGCTACACCTTC. Translating it yields CASSLTGPYGYTF.

V gene TRBV7-2 combines with J gene TRBJ1-4; 7 nucleotides match TRBD1. The CDR3 is 15 residues long. Trimming at V came to 3 bases and at J to 0 bases, leaving 1 base not matched to a gene. The germline gives CDR1 SGHTA, CDR2 FQGNSA. The CDR3 DNA sequence: TGTGCCAGCAGCTTGGGGACAGCAACTAATGAAAAACTGTTTTTT. Translated, it gives CASSLGTATNEKLFF. Together with reference TRBV7-2 and TRBJ1-4, the CDR3 gives the full variable domain: GAGVSQSPSNKVTEKGKDVELRCDPISGHTALYWYRQSLGQGLEFLIYFQGNSAPDKSGLPSDRFSAERTGGSVSTLTIQRTQQEDSAVYLCASSLGTATNEKLFFGSGTQLSVL.

This clonotype was picked up a small number of times. The CDR3, as DNA: TGTGCCAGCAGCCCGGGACAGGGTACCACCGGGGAGCTGTTTTTT. This translates into CASSPGQGTTGELFF. V is TRBV2 and J is TRBJ2-2, with 9 bases that match TRBD1. Germline loops: CDR1 SNHLY, CDR2 FYNNEI. This CDR3 spans 15 amino acids. The V and J ends lost 6 bases and 4 bases, in that order; junction bases with no gene match: 6.

The chain carries TRBV6-1 and TRBJ2-7; 11 nucleotides line up with TRBD2. The CDR3 loop spans 16 amino acids. The germline V gene has CDR1 MNHNS and CDR2 SASEGT. J was trimmed by 2 bases and V by 4 bases; bases with no gene match: 7. The CDR3 region is CASSVSPLAGAYEQYF. In nucleotides, the CDR3 is TGTGCCAGCAGTGTAAGCCCACTAGCGGGGGCCTACGAGCAGTACTTC.

The chain links TRBV5-4 to TRBJ1-1; no clear D. In germline, CDR1 is SGHNT, CDR2 YYREEE (reference sequence). The V gene lost 5 bases and the J gene lost 1 base, with 12 bases spanning the gap. The CDR3 contains 14 residues. The CDR3 here is CASSSQVGNTEAFF. CDR3 in DNA: TGTGCCAGCAGTTCCCAGGTTGGGAACACTGAAGCTTTCTTT.

The V and J genes are TRBV29-1 and TRBJ2-1; no firm D call. The germline V gene encodes CDR1 SQVTM and CDR2 ANQGSEA. Between the trimmed V and J ends, which lost 4 bases and 0 bases, there was a span of 7 bases. This CDR3 region has 13 residues. Here the CDR3 reads CSVGVSSYNEQFF. The CDR3 bases are TGCAGCGTTGGGGTCAGCTCCTACAATGAGCAGTTCTTC.

The chain combines TRBV28 with TRBJ2-1; 7 nucleotides line up with TRBD1. CDR1 and CDR2 (germline): MDHEN, SYDVKM. This CDR3 spans 14 amino acids. With 7 bases clipped from V and 1 base from J, the junction kept 4 bases outside the gene matches. CDR3 in amino acids: CASMSGQSYNEQFF. CDR3 nucleotide sequence: TGTGCCAGCATGTCGGGACAGTCCTACAATGAGCAGTTCTTC.

The rearrangement joins TRBV30 to TRBJ2-1, with a possible D match to TRBD1 (5 bases). The V gene lost 0 bases and the J gene lost 2 bases, with 5 bases spanning the gap. The CDR3 consists of 13 residues. Per the germline V gene, CDR1 is GTSNPN and CDR2 is SVGIG (reference sequence). In DNA, the CDR3 is TGTGCCTGGAGTGTAGGGGCCTACAATGAGCAGTTCTTC. Protein product: CAWSVGAYNEQFF. Looking up the rest from reference TRBV30 and TRBJ2-1 gives the full variable domain: SQTIHQWPATLVQPVGSPLSLECTVEGTSNPNLYWYRQAAGRGLQLLFYSVGIGQISSEVPQNLSASRPQDRQFILSSKKLLLSDSGFYLCAWSVGAYNEQFFGPGTRLTVL.

The chain recombines TRBV20-1 with TRBJ2-5; no definite D call. CDR1 is DFQATT and CDR2 is SNEGSKA in the germline V gene (reference sequence). V was clipped by 3 bases and J by 0 bases, with 8 bases between them. This CDR3 region has 13 residues. CDR3 region: CSARLGNQETQYF. In DNA form, the CDR3 reads TGCAGTGCTAGGCTGGGCAACCAAGAGACCCAGTACTTC.

Of note for this clonotype: Germline and junction disagree at one end, which may indicate a read error. The chain is built from TRBV2 and TRBJ2-5; 9 bases align to TRBD2. The germline V gene encodes CDR1 SNHLY and CDR2 FYNNEI. This CDR3 region has 15 residues. The CDR3 sequence: CATSSGGLYQETQYF. Written as DNA, the CDR3 is TGTGCCACCAGTAGCGGGGGCTTGTACCAAGAGACCCAGTACTTC.

There are a few counts of this clonotype. The V and J genes are TRBV5-6 and TRBJ2-6; D ambiguous. Germline V CDR1 and CDR2: SGHDT, YYEEEE. The CDR3 spans 15 residues. Trimming took off 0 bases at V and 0 bases at J, with 4 bases between the two ends. The CDR3 nucleotides read TGTGCCAGCAGCTTGGGGGTCTCTGGGGCCAACGTCCTGACTTTC. The encoded protein is CASSLGVSGANVLTF.

V usage is TRBV29-1 and J usage is TRBJ1-3, with D maybe TRBD1 (6 bases). V lost 6 bases to trimming and J lost 6 bases, with 18 bases between them. Per germline, CDR1 SQVTM and CDR2 ANQGSEA. This CDR3 has 14 amino acids. CDR3 sequence reads: CSVADTGAENTIYF. CDR3 DNA: TGCAGCGTAGCGGACACGGGGGCAGAAAACACCATATATTTT.